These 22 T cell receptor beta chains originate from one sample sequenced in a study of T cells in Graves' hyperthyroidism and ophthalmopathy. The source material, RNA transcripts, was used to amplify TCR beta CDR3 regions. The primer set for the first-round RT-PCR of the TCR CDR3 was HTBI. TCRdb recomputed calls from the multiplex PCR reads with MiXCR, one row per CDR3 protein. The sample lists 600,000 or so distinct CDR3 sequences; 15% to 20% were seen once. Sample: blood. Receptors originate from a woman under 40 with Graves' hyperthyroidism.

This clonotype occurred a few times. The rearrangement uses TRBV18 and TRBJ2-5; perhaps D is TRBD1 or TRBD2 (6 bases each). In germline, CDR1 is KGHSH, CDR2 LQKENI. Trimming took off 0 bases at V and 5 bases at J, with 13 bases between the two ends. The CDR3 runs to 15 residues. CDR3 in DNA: TGTGCCAGCTCACCACCGAACGGGGGCCAGGAGACCCAGTACTTC. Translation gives CASSPPNGGQETQYF.

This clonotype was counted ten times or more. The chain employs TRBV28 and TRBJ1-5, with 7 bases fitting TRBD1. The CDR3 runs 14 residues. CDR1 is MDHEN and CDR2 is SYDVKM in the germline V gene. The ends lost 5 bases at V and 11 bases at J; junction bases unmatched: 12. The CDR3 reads CASSTILQGSAQHF. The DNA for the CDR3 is TGTGCCAGCAGTACCATTCTACAGGGGTCAGCCCAGCATTTT.

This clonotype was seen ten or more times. The CDR3, as DNA: TGTGCCAGCAGCTTAGACCCTACTAGCGGGAATTCGTACGAGCAGTACTTC. This encodes CASSLDPTSGNSYEQYF. The genes are TRBV7-2 and TRBJ2-7; the match to TRBD2 covers 10 bases. Per germline, CDR1 SGHTA and CDR2 FQGNSA. V was pared by 1 base and J by 4 bases, with 10 bases of the junction left unmatched. The CDR3 totals 17 residues.

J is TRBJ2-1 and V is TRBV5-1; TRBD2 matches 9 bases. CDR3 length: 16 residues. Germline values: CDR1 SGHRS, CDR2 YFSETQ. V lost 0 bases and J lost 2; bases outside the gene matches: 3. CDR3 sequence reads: CASSLGASGTYNEQFF. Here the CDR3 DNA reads TGCGCCAGCAGCTTGGGTGCTAGCGGGACCTACAATGAGCAGTTCTTC.

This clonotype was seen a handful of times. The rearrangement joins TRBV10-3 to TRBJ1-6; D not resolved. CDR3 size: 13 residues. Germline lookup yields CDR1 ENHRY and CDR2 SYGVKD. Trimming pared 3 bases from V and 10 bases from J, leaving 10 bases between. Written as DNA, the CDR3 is TGTGCCATCAGTGATCAGACCTCATCACCCCTCCACTTT. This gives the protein CAISDQTSSPLHF.

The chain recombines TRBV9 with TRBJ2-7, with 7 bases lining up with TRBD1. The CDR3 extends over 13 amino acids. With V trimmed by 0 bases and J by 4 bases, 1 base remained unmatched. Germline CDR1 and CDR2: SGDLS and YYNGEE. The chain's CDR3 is CASSVVTGYEQYF. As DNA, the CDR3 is TGTGCCAGCAGCGTAGTGACAGGGTACGAGCAGTACTTC.

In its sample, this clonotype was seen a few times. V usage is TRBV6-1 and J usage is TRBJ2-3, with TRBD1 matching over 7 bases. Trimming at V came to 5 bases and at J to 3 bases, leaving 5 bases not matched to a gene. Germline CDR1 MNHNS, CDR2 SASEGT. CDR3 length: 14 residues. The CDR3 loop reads CASSTHRGTDTQYF. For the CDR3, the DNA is TGTGCCAGCAGTACCCACAGGGGTACAGATACGCAGTATTTT.

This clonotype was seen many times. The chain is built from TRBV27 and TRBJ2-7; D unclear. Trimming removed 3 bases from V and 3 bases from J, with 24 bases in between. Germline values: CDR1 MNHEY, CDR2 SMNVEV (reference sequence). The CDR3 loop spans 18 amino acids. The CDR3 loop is CASSFSPKTGVGVYEQYF. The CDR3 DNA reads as TGTGCCAGCAGTTTTAGCCCCAAGACTGGGGTAGGAGTCTACGAGCAGTACTTC.

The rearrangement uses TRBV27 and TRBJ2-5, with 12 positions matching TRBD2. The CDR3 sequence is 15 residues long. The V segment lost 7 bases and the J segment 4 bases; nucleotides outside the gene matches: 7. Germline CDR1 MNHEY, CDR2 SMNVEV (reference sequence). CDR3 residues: CASKKTSGSRETQYF. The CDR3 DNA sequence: TGTGCCAGCAAGAAGACTAGCGGGAGTCGAGAGACCCAGTACTTC.

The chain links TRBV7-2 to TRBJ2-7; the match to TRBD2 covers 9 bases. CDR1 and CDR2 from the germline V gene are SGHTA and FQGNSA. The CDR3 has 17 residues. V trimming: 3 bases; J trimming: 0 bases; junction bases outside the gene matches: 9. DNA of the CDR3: TGTGCCAGCAGCTTTGTGTCTAGCGGGGCCAACTCCTACGAGCAGTACTTC. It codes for CASSFVSSGANSYEQYF. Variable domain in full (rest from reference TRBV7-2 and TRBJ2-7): GAGVSQSPSNKVTEKGKDVELRCDPISGHTALYWYRQSLGQGLEFLIYFQGNSAPDKSGLPSDRFSAERTGGSVSTLTIQRTQQEDSAVYLCASSFVSSGANSYEQYFGPGTRLTVT.

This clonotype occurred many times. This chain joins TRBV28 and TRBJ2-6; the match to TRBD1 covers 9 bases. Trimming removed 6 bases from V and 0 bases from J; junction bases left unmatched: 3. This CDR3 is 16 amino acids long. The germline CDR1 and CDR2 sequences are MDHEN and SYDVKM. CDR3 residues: CASRSGQGSGANVLTF. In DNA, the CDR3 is TGTGCCAGCAGATCGGGACAGGGCTCTGGGGCCAACGTCCTGACTTTC.

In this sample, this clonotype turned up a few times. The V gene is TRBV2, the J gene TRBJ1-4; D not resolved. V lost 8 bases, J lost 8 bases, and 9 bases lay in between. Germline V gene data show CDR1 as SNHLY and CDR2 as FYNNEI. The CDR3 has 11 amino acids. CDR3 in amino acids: CASYYREKLFF. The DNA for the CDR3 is TGTGCCAGCTACTACCGCGAAAAACTGTTTTTT.

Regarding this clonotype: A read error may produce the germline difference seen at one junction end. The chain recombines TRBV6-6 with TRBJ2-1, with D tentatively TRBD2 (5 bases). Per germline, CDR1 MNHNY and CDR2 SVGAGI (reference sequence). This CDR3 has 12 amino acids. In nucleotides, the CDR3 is TGTGCCAGCAGTGACTCGAGGGATGAGCAGTTCTTC. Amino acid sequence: CASSDSRDEQFF.

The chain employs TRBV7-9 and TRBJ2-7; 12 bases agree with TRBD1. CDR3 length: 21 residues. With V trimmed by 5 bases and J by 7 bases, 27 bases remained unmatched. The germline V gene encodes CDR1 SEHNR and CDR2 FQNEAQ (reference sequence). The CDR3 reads CASSPRVFGTGGALIVGEQYF. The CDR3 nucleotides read TGTGCCAGCAGCCCAAGGGTTTTCGGGACAGGGGGCGCGTTAATAGTAGGAGAGCAGTACTTC.

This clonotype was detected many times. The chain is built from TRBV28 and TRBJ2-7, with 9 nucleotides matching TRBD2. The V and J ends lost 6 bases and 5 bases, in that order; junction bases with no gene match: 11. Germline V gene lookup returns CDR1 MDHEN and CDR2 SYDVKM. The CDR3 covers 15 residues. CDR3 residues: CASSPMREGLNEQYF. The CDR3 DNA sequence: TGTGCCAGCAGCCCCATGCGGGAGGGCCTAAACGAGCAGTACTTC.

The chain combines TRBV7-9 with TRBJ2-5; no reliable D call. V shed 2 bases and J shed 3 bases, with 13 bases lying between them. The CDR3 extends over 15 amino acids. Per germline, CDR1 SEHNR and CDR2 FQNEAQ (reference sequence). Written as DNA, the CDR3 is TGTGCCAGCAGCTTATTGGGCAGGCGAAAAGAGACCCAGTACTTC. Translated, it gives CASSLLGRRKETQYF.

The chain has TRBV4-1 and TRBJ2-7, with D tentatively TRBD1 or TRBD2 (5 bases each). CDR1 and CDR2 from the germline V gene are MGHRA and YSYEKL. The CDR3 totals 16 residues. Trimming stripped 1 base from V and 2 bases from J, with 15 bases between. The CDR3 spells CASSQGGPTLAYEQYF. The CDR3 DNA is TGCGCCAGCAGCCAAGGGGGACCCACCCTTGCCTACGAGCAGTACTTC.

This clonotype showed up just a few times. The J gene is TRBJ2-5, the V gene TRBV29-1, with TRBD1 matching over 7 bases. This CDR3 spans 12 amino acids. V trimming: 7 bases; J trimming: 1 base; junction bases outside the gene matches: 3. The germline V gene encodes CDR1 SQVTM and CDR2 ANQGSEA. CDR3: CSAGQVQETQYF. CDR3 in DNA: TGCAGCGCCGGACAGGTCCAAGAGACCCAGTACTTC.

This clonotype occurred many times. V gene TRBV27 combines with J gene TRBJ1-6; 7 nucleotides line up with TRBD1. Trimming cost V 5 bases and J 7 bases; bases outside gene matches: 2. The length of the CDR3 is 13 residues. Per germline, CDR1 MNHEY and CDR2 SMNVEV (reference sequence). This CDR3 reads CASSRDRNSPLHF. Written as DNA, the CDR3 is TGTGCCAGCAGTAGGGACAGAAATTCACCCCTCCACTTT.

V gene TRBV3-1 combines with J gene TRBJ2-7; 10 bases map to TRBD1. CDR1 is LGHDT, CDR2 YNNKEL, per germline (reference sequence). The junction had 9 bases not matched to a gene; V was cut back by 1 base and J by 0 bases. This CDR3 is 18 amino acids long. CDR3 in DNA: TGTGCCAGCAGCCAAGGTGGGACAGGGGAGGATTTCTCCTACGAGCAGTACTTC. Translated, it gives CASSQGGTGEDFSYEQYF.

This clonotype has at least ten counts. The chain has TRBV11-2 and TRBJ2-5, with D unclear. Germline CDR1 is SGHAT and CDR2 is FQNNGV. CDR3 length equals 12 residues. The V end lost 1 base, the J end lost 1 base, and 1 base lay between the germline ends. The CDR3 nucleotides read TGTGCCAGCAGCTTAGCCCAAGAGACCCAGTACTTC. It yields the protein CASSLAQETQYF.

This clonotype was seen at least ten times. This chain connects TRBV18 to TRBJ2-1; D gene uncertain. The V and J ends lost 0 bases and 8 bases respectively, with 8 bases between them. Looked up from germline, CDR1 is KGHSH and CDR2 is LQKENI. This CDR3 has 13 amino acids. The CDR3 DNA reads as TGTGCCAGCTCACCACCAGGGCGTGATGAGCAGTTCTTC. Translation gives CASSPPGRDEQFF.